A selection of T cell receptor beta chains follows, all from one sample in a study of blood T cell repertoires in COVID-19. Assay: immunoSEQ multiplex PCR; the TCRdb copy retains only in-frame clones and omits some. The data contain 250,000 to 300,000 clones, under 90% of them seen just once; the ten biggest clones take up about 14%. Sequenced sample: PBMCs or T cells enriched from blood (not recorded which). The receptors come from a man younger than 35 who had recovered from COVID-19. Each CDR3 is given with its conserved first and last residue. The D gene is left open where the match is weak. Rows may omit the clone size; those that give it use once, few, many or a size class.

NA	TRBV5-4	TRBJ1-1	TRBD1	14	CASTPTGGGTEAFF
NA	TRBV5-4	TRBJ2-1	TRBD2	15	CASSPGGAGSNEQFF
NA	TRBV13	TRBJ1-2	TRBD1	14	CASSLATGIYGYTF
NA	TRBV6-5	TRBJ1-1	NA	16	CASSYSFGGQGTEAFF
few	TRBV5-1	TRBJ1-1	TRBD1	14	CASSWTGANTEAFF
NA	TRBV10-1	TRBJ1-2	TRBD1	15	CASSETRDRQIRYTF
once	TRBV2	TRBJ1-1	TRBD1	16	CASTGNRGQVSPEAFF
NA	TRBV28	TRBJ2-3	NA	12	CASSSQGHTQYF
NA	TRBV7-2	TRBJ2-3	TRBD2	15	CASSLYYGGTDTQYF
NA	TRBV5-4	TRBJ2-1	TRBD2	17	CASSLIGGLAGYNEQFF
NA	TRBV19	TRBJ1-3	TRBD1	15	CASSTLQGLGNTIYF
NA	TRBV5-1	TRBJ1-1	NA	14	CASSFTGGDTEAFF
NA	TRBV7-3	TRBJ2-5	TRBD1	16	CASSLGLGQGRETQYF
NA	TRBV9	TRBJ2-7	TRBD2	15	CASSLGGTTPYEQYF
NA	TRBV5-4	TRBJ2-5	NA	16	CASSPGGGGTTETQYF
NA	TRBV7-9	TRBJ2-7	NA	13	CASSSPLSREQYF
NA	TRBV7-8	TRBJ2-7	NA	15	CASSPRHKGKYEQYF
few	TRBV27	TRBJ2-7	NA	14	CASSWTASSYEQYF
NA	TRBV29-1	TRBJ2-7	NA	12	CSVLLQSYEQYF
NA	TRBV24-1	TRBJ1-4	NA	15	CALSWGRSTNEKLFF
NA	TRBV7-6	TRBJ2-2	TRBD1	15	CASSAGQGNTGELFF
NA	TRBV6-5	TRBJ2-5	NA	15	CASSYVGRITETQYF
NA	TRBV28	TRBJ2-5	TRBD2	16	CASSHESGRGVETQYF
NA	TRBV2	TRBJ2-1	NA	13	CATTQDTYNEQFF